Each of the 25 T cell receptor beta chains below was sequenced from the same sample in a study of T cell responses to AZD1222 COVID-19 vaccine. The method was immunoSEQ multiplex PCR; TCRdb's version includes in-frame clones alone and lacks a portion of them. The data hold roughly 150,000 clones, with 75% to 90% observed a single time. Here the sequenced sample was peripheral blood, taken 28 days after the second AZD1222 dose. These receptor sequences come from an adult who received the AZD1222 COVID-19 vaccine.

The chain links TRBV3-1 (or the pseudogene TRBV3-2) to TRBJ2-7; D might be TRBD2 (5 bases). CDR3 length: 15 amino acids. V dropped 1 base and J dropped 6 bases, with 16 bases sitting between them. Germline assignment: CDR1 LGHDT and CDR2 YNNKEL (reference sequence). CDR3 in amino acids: CASSQGDRGNGEQYF. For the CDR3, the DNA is TGTGCCAGCAGCCAAGGAGATCGGGGAAATGGCGAGCAGTACTTC.

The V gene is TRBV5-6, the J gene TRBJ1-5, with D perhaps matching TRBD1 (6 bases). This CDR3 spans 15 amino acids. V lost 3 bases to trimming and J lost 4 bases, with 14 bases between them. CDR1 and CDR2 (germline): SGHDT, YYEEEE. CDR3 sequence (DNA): TGTGCCAGCAGCTATAGGGGGGGCTGGAATCAGCCCCAGCATTTT. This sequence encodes CASSYRGGWNQPQHF.

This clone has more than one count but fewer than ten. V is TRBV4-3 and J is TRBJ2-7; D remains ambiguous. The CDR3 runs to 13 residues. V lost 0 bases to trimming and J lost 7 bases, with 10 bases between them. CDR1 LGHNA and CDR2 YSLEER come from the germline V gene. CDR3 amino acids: CASSQDRRAEQYF. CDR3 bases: TGCGCCAGCAGCCAAGATCGACGCGCAGAGCAGTACTTC.

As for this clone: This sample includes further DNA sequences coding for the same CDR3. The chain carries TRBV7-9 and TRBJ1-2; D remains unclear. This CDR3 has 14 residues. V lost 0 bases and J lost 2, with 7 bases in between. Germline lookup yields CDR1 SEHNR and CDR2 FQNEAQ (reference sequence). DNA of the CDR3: TGTGCCAGCAGCTTAGCGTCCGGGAACTATGGCTACACCTTC. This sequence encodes CASSLASGNYGYTF.

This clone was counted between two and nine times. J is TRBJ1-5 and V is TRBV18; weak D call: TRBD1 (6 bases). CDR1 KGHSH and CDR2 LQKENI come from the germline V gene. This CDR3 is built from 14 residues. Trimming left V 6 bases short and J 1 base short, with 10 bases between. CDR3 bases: TGTGCCAGCTCCGTACAGGGAAGCAATCAGCCCCAGCATTTT. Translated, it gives CASSVQGSNQPQHF.

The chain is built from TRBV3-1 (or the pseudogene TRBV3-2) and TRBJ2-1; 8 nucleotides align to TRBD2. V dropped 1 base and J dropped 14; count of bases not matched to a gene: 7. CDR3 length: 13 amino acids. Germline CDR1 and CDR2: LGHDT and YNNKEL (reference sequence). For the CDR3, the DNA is TGTGCCAGCAGCCAAGGTGCCGGGAGGGCCGAGTTCTTC. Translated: CASSQGAGRAEFF.

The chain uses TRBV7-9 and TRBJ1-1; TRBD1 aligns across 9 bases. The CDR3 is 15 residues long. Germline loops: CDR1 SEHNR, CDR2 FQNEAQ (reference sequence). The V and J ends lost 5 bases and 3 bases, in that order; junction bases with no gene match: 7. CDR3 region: CASSKGQGIDTEAFF. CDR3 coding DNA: TGTGCCAGCAGCAAGGGACAGGGCATAGACACTGAAGCTTTCTTT.

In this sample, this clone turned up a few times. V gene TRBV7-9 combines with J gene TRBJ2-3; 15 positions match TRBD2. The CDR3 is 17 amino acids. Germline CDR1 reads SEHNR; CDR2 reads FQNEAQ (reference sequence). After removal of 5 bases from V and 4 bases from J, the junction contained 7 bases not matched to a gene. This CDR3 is CASSPGTSGRFADTQYF. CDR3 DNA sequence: TGTGCCAGCAGCCCGGGGACTAGCGGGAGGTTTGCAGATACGCAGTATTTT. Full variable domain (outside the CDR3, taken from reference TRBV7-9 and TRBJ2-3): DTGVSQNPRHKITKRGQNVTFRCDPISEHNRLYWYRQTLGQGPEFLTYFQNEAQLEKSRLLSDRFSAERPKGSFSTLEIQRTEQGDSAMYLCASSPGTSGRFADTQYFGPGTRLTVL.

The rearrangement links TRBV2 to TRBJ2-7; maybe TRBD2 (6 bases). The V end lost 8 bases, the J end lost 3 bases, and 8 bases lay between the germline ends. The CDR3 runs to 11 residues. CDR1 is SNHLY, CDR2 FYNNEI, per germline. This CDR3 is CASRGVYEQYF. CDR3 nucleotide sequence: TGTGCCAGCCGCGGGGTCTACGAGCAGTACTTC.

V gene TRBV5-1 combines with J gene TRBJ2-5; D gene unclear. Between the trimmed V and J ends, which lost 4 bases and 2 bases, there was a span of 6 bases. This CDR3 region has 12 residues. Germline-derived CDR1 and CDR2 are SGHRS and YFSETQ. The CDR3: CASSPTQETQYF. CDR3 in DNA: TGCGCCAGCAGCCCGACGCAAGAGACCCAGTACTTC.

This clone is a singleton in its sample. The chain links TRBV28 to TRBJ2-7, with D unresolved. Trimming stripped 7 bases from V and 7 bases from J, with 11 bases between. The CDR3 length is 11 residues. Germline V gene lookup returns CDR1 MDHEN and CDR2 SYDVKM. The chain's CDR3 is CASTQELEQYF. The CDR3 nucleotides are TGTGCCAGCACCCAGGAGTTGGAGCAGTACTTC.

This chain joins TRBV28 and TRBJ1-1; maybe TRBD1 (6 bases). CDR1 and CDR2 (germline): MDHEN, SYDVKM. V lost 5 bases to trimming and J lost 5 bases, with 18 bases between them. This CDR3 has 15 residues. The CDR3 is CASSPSGRGGTEAFF. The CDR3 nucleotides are TGTGCCAGCAGTCCCAGTGGCAGGGGAGGAACTGAAGCTTTCTTT.

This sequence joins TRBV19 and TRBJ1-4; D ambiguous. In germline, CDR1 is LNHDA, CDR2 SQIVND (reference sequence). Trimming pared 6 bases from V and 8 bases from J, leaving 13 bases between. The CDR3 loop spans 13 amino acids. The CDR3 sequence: CASRDRTDEKLFF. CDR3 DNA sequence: TGTGCCAGTAGGGACCGGACGGACGAAAAACTGTTTTTT.

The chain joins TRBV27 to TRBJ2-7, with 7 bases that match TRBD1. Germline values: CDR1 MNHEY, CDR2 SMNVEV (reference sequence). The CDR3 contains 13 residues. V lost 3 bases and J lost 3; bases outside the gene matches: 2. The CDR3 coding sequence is TGTGCCAGCAGTTTTTCAGGGGGCTACGAGCAGTACTTC. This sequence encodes CASSFSGGYEQYF.

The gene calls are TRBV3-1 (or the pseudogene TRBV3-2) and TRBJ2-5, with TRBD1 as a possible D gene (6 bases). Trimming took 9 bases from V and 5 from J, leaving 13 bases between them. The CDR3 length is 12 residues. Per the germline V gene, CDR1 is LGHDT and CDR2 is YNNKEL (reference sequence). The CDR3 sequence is CASQGFKETQYF. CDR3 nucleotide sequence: TGTGCCAGTCAGGGGTTTAAGGAGACCCAGTACTTC.

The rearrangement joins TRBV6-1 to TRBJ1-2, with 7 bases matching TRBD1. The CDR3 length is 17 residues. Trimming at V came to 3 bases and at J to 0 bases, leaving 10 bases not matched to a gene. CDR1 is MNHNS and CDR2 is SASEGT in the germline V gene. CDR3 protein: CASSDSTGWGANYGYTF. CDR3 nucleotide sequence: TGTGCCAGCAGTGATTCGACAGGGTGGGGAGCTAACTATGGCTACACCTTC.

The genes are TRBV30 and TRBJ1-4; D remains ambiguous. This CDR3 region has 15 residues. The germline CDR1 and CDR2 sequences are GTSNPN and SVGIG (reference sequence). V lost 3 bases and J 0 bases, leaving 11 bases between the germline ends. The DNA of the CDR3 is TGTGCCTGGAGAATTAAGGGAACAACTAATGAAAAACTGTTTTTT. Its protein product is CAWRIKGTTNEKLFF.

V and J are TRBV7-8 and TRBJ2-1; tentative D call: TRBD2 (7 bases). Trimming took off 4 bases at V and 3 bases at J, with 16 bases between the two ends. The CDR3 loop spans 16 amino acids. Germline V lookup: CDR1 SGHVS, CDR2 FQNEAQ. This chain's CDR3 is CASSYIGRGGYNEQFF. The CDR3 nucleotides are TGTGCCAGCAGCTATATAGGGAGGGGGGGCTACAATGAGCAGTTCTTC.

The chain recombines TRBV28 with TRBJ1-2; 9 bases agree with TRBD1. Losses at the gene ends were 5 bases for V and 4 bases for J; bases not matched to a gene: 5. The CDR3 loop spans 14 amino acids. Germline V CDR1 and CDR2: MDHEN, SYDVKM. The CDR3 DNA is TGTGCCAGCAGTACCGGGACAGGGCTCTATGGCTACACCTTC. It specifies CASSTGTGLYGYTF.

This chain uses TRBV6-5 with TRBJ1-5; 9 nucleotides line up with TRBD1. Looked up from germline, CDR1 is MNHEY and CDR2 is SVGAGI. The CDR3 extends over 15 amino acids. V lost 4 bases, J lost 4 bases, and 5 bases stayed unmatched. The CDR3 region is CASSSPGQGNQPQHF. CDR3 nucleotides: TGTGCCAGCAGTTCCCCGGGACAGGGTAATCAGCCCCAGCATTTT.

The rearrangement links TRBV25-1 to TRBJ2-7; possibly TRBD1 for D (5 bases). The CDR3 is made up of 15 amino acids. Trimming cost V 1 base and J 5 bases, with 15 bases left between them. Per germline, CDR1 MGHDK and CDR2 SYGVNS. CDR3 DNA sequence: TGTGCCAGCAGTGAATTCCCAGGGTCCCCCCACGAGCAGTACTTC. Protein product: CASSEFPGSPHEQYF.

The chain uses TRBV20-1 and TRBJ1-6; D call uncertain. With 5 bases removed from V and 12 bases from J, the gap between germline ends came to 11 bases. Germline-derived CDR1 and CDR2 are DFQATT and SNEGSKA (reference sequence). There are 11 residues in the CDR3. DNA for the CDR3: TGCAGTGCTCGGAGGCGAGAACCCCTCCACTTT. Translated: CSARRREPLHF.

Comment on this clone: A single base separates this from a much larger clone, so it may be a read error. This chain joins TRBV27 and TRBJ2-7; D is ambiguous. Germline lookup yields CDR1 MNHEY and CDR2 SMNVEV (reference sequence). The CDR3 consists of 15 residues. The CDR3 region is CASSLTGGSSYKQYF. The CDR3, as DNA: TGTGCCAGCAGTTTAACGGGCGGTTCTTCCTACAAGCAGTACTTC.

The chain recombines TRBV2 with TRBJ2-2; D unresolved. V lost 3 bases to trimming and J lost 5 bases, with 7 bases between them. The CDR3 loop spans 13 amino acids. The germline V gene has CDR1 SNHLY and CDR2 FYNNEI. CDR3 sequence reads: CASSDGRTGELFF. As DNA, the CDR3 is TGTGCCAGCAGTGACGGCCGTACCGGGGAGCTGTTTTTT.

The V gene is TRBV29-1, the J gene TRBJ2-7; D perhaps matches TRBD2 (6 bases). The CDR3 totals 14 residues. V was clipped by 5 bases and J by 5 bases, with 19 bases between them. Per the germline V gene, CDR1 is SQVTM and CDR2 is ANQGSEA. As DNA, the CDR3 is TGCAGCGTTCTCGCCGGGACTCCTACCGACGAGCAGTACTTC. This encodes CSVLAGTPTDEQYF.